The 24 T cell receptor beta chains in this list originate from one sample, sequenced in a study of Ad26.COV2.S vaccination and SARS-CoV-2 variants. The repertoire was sequenced with immunoSEQ multiplex PCR; TCRdb's copy has only in-frame clones and lacks some. The data contain hundreds of thousands of clones, approximately 86% of them seen just once; the ten biggest clones take up 9.5% to 12%. Treatment indicated: 15 to 20 received Ad26.COV2.S at low or high dose, single or two shots; 5 received placebo; per-sample allocation not given. The samples were gathered on day 63 after the first injection of vaccine or placebo. Specimen: peripheral blood, collected in a trial of Ad26.COV2.S vaccine versus placebo. The receptor set was obtained from a person aged 18-65 years who received the Ad26.COV2.S COVID-19 vaccine or a placebo.

The V gene is TRBV3-1 (or the pseudogene TRBV3-2), the J gene TRBJ2-1, with D possibly matching TRBD1 (6 bases). The CDR3 runs to 17 residues. Germline assignment: CDR1 LGHDT and CDR2 YNNKEL (reference sequence). The V end lost 6 bases, the J end lost 8 bases, and 26 bases lay between the germline ends. In DNA form, the CDR3 reads TGTGCCAGCAGACGCGAAACAGGGACACGGGGCACTCATGAGCAGTTCTTC. Translation: CASRRETGTRGTHEQFF.

The rearrangement links TRBV3-1 (or the pseudogene TRBV3-2) to TRBJ2-1; a possible D gene is TRBD1 (6 bases). The V end lost 4 bases, the J end lost 0 bases, and 10 bases lay between the germline ends. This CDR3 has 15 amino acids. Per germline, CDR1 LGHDT and CDR2 YNNKEL (reference sequence). The chain's CDR3 is CASSRNRASYNEQFF. The DNA for the CDR3 is TGTGCCAGCAGCCGGAACAGGGCCTCCTACAATGAGCAGTTCTTC.

The chain joins TRBV28 to TRBJ2-1; no reliable D call. V lost 6 bases and J lost 10, with 10 bases in between. In germline, CDR1 is MDHEN, CDR2 SYDVKM. The CDR3 has 11 amino acids. The CDR3 here is CASSPWSEQFF. CDR3 coding DNA: TGTGCCAGCAGCCCTTGGTCGGAGCAGTTCTTC.

V and J are TRBV12-3 or TRBV12-4 and TRBJ2-7; D gene unclear. V lost 4 bases and J lost 3, with 4 bases in between. The CDR3 spans 11 residues. This CDR3 is CASSSNYEQYF. The CDR3 DNA sequence: TGTGCCAGCAGTTCCAACTACGAGCAGTACTTC.

The genes are TRBV6-4 and TRBJ2-7; D is ambiguous. Trimming took off 10 bases at V and 6 bases at J, with 7 bases between the two ends. CDR1 and CDR2 (germline): MRHNA, SNTAGT. The CDR3 consists of 9 residues. CDR3 nucleotide sequence: TGTGCCACCTGCCGCGAGCAGTACTTC. This sequence encodes CATCREQYF.

This clone was found once. The chain uses TRBV14 and TRBJ2-1; the D gene is possibly TRBD1 (6 bases). The CDR3 contains 18 residues. V was clipped by 0 bases and J by 3 bases, with 18 bases between them. Germline CDR1 and CDR2: SGHDN and FVKESK. CDR3 DNA: TGTGCCAGCAGCCAAGATAGGGGACAAGGGGGTCACTACAATGAGCAGTTCTTC. This sequence encodes CASSQDRGQGGHYNEQFF.

The rearrangement uses TRBV27 and TRBJ1-1; 8 bases fit TRBD1. This CDR3 comprises 13 residues. Germline V gene data show CDR1 as MNHEY and CDR2 as SMNVEV (reference sequence). The junction had 4 bases not matched to a gene; V was cut back by 5 bases and J by 5 bases. The CDR3 DNA follows: TGTGCCAGCAGTATGTACAGGGGGACTGAAGCTTTCTTT. The encoded protein is CASSMYRGTEAFF.

This clone came up a few times. J is TRBJ1-2 and V is TRBV2; tentative D call: TRBD1 (6 bases). The CDR3 contains 13 residues. The germline V gene encodes CDR1 SNHLY and CDR2 FYNNEI. The germline V and J ends were trimmed by 7 bases and 0 bases, with 9 bases remaining between them. CDR3 nucleotides: TGTGCCAGCAAGGGGGGAGCTAACTATGGCTACACCTTC. Its translation: CASKGGANYGYTF.

This clone was counted at least ten times. CDR3 nucleotide sequence: TGTGCCAGCAGCTCGGGACAGGGGAAGTTAGGGGAGCTGTTTTTT. This sequence encodes CASSSGQGKLGELFF. The chain employs TRBV11-2 and TRBJ2-2, with 10 positions matching TRBD1. The germline V gene has CDR1 SGHAT and CDR2 FQNNGV. This CDR3 is 15 amino acids long. The V segment lost 4 bases and the J segment 8 bases; nucleotides outside the gene matches: 7.

The gene calls are TRBV5-1 and TRBJ1-2; maybe TRBD1 (5 bases). Looked up from germline, CDR1 is SGHRS and CDR2 is YFSETQ. This CDR3 contains 15 residues. V was cut by 4 bases and J by 3 bases, with 16 bases left in between. CDR3 loop: CASSPEGGTDYGYTF. In DNA, the CDR3 is TGCGCCAGCAGCCCGGAGGGCGGGACGGACTATGGCTACACCTTC.

The rearrangement links TRBV18 to TRBJ2-7; TRBD1 might be the D (5 bases). V lost 3 bases to trimming and J lost 5 bases, with 8 bases between them. The CDR3 runs to 12 residues. Germline loops: CDR1 KGHSH, CDR2 LQKENI. CDR3 in amino acids: CASSPLGDEQYF. CDR3 bases: TGTGCCAGCTCACCGCTAGGGGACGAGCAGTACTTC.

CDR3 sequence: CASSLVINSLSNEQFF. The CDR3, as DNA: TGTGCCAGCAGCTTAGTGATAAACTCCCTCTCCAATGAGCAGTTCTTC. V gene TRBV11-2 combines with J gene TRBJ2-1; D remains ambiguous. Germline CDR1 SGHAT, CDR2 FQNNGV. The ends were cut back, 1 base at V and 6 bases at J, with 16 bases in the middle. This CDR3 has 16 residues. Full variable domain (outside the CDR3, taken from reference TRBV11-2 and TRBJ2-1): EAGVAQSPRYKIIEKRQSVAFWCNPISGHATLYWYQQILGQGPKLLIQFQNNGVVDDSQLPKDRFSAERLKGVDSTLKIQPAKLEDSAVYLCASSLVINSLSNEQFFGPGTRLTVL.

The chain joins TRBV13 to TRBJ1-2; D gene uncertain. This CDR3 has 12 amino acids. The V end was cut by 5 bases, the J end by 4 bases, with 8 bases between. Germline CDR1 PRHDT, CDR2 FYEKMQ (reference sequence). The CDR3 reads CASSRNSYGYTF. The CDR3, as DNA: TGTGCCAGCAGCCGTAACTCCTATGGCTACACCTTC.

The chain has TRBV3-1 (or the pseudogene TRBV3-2) and TRBJ1-3; a possible D gene is TRBD1 (5 bases). The germline V gene encodes CDR1 LGHDT and CDR2 YNNKEL (reference sequence). The CDR3 is 16 amino acids. V lost 1 base to trimming and J lost 2 bases, with 12 bases between them. CDR3 protein: CASSQGREGTGNTIYF. DNA for the CDR3: TGTGCCAGCAGCCAAGGCAGGGAAGGCACTGGAAACACCATATATTTT.

The chain employs TRBV18 and TRBJ2-5; TRBD2 aligns across 12 bases. Trimming at V came to 2 bases and at J to 5 bases, leaving 6 bases not matched to a gene. This CDR3 region has 16 residues. Germline V gives CDR1 KGHSH, CDR2 LQKENI. The CDR3 loop is CASSPRTSGMGETQYF. In DNA form, the CDR3 reads TGTGCCAGCTCACCAAGGACTAGCGGGATGGGGGAGACCCAGTACTTC.

The DNA for the CDR3 is TGTGCCAGCAGTTACTCGCCGGGGACAGGGGCCTACGAGCAGTACTTC. It translates to CASSYSPGTGAYEQYF. This chain links TRBV6-5 with TRBJ2-7; 10 nucleotides agree with TRBD1. Trimming removed 0 bases from V and 2 bases from J; junction bases left unmatched: 4. The CDR3 is 16 amino acids. Germline CDR1 MNHEY, CDR2 SVGAGI.

A few counts support this clone. The genes are TRBV7-2 and TRBJ2-3; tentatively, D is TRBD1 (7 bases). This CDR3 is built from 16 residues. The V end lost 3 bases, the J end lost 1 base, and 14 bases lay between the germline ends. Germline loops: CDR1 SGHTA, CDR2 FQGNSA. The CDR3 DNA sequence: TGTGCCAGCAGCTTCAGGGGGGCAAGCCGCACAGATACGCAGTATTTT. Its protein product is CASSFRGASRTDTQYF.

The V and J genes are TRBV5-5 and TRBJ2-7; D unresolved. This CDR3 has 14 residues. Trimming removed 2 bases at V and 2 bases at J, with 11 bases between. Germline V gene sequence: CDR1 SGHKS, CDR2 YYEKEE (reference sequence). CDR3: CASSFRNTAYEQYF. DNA for the CDR3: TGTGCCAGCAGCTTTCGCAATACCGCCTACGAGCAGTACTTC. The full variable domain, with the rest looked up from reference TRBV5-5 and TRBJ2-7, is DAGVTQSPTHLIKTRGQQVTLRCSPISGHKSVSWYQQVLGQGPQFIFQYYEKEERGRGNFPDRFSARQFPNYSSELNVNALLLGDSALYLCASSFRNTAYEQYFGPGTRLTVT.

V gene TRBV18 combines with J gene TRBJ2-2; 7 bases fit TRBD1. CDR1 KGHSH and CDR2 LQKENI come from the germline V gene. The CDR3 spans 14 residues. V shed 6 bases, J shed 9 bases, and the junction held 10 bases outside the gene matches. CDR3 residues: CASSGRDSARELFF. The CDR3 region has the DNA TGTGCCAGCTCTGGCCGGGACAGTGCCCGGGAGCTGTTTTTT. Drawing the rest from reference TRBV18 and TRBJ2-2, the complete variable domain is NAGVMQNPRHLVRRRGQEARLRCSPMKGHSHVYWYRQLPEEGLKFMVYLQKENIIDESGMPKERFSAEFPKEGPSILRIQQVVRGDSAAYFCASSGRDSARELFFGEGSRLTVL.

This clone was seen more than once but under ten times. In DNA, the CDR3 is TGTGCCAGCAGCGGGAGGGGGCCCTCGAACACTGAAGCTTTCTTT. It specifies CASSGRGPSNTEAFF. This chain uses TRBV7-2 with TRBJ1-1, with 7 nucleotides matching TRBD1. This CDR3 has 15 amino acids. With V trimmed by 5 bases and J by 1 base, 7 bases remained unmatched. In germline, CDR1 is SGHTA, CDR2 FQGNSA.

The rearrangement links TRBV24-1 to TRBJ2-3; D possibly corresponds to TRBD1 (6 bases). The CDR3 totals 15 residues. Trimming took off 4 bases at V and 0 bases at J, with 10 bases between the two ends. The V gene's germline CDR1 is KGHDR and CDR2 SFDVKD. The CDR3 region is CATSDPGQSTDTQYF. The CDR3, as DNA: TGTGCCACCAGTGACCCGGGACAAAGCACAGATACGCAGTATTTT.

CDR3: CASKPGNQPQHF. The CDR3 coding sequence is TGTGCCAGTAAGCCAGGGAATCAGCCCCAGCATTTT. This sequence joins TRBV19 and TRBJ1-5, with D tentatively TRBD1 (5 bases). In germline, CDR1 is LNHDA, CDR2 SQIVND (reference sequence). The ends were cut back, 7 bases at V and 4 bases at J, with 8 bases in the middle. This CDR3 has 12 amino acids.

This chain uses TRBV28 with TRBJ1-1; D is ambiguous. V shed 5 bases and J shed 3 bases, with 10 bases lying between them. The V gene's germline CDR1 is MDHEN and CDR2 SYDVKM. There are 13 residues in the CDR3. The CDR3 here is CASSPSVYTEAFF. The CDR3 DNA follows: TGTGCCAGCAGTCCATCAGTTTACACTGAAGCTTTCTTT.

The chain links TRBV5-1 to TRBJ2-4, with 8 bases matching TRBD1. This CDR3 region has 16 residues. After removal of 4 bases from V and 1 base from J, the junction contained 7 bases not matched to a gene. CDR1 is SGHRS, CDR2 YFSETQ, per germline. Here the CDR3 reads CASSNLDRAAKNIQYF. As DNA, the CDR3 is TGCGCCAGCAGCAACTTGGACAGGGCGGCCAAAAACATTCAGTACTTC.